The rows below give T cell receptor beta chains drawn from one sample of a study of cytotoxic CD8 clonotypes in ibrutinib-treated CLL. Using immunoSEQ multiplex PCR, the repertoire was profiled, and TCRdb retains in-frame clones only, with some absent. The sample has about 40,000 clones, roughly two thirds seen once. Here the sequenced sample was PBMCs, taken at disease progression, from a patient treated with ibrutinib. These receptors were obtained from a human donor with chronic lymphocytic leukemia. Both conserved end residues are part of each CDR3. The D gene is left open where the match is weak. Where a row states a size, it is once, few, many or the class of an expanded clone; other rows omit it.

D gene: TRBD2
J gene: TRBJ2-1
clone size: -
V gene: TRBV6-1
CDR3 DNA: TGTGCCAGCAGTGAACGGACTAGCGGGAGGGTCTTGCAGTTCTTC
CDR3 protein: CASSERTSGRVLQFF

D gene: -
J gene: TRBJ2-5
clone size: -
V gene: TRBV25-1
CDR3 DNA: TGTGCCAGCAGGGGCCCACGACTTCAAGAGACCCAGTACTTC
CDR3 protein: CASRGPRLQETQYF

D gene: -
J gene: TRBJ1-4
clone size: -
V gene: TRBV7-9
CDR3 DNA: TGTGCCAGCAGCTTAGCCCGAGGGAGGGACGAAAAACTGTTTTTT
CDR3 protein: CASSLARGRDEKLFF

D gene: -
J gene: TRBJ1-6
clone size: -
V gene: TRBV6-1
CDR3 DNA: TGTGCCACCCAAAGAACATACAATTCACCCCTCCACTTT
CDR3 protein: CATQRTYNSPLHF

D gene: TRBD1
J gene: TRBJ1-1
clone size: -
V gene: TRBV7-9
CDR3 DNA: TGTGCCAGCAGCCCCAGCCGTACGGGACAGGGGAACACTGAAGCTTTCTTT
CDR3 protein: CASSPSRTGQGNTEAFF

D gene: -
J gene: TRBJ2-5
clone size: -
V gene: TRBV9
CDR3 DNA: TGTGCCAGCAGCCCCTTAGCGGTCAGCATCCAAGAGACCCAGTACTTC
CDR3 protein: CASSPLAVSIQETQYF

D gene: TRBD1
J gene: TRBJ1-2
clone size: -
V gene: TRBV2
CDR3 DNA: TGTGCCAGCAGCTCCCCCGGGACAGCCTATGGCTACACCTTC
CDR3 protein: CASSSPGTAYGYTF

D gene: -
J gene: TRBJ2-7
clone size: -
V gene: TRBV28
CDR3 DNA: TGTGCCAGCAGTTTATGGGGGTCGGGAAACTCCTACGAGCAGTACTTC
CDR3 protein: CASSLWGSGNSYEQYF

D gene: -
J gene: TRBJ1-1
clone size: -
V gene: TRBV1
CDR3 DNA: TGCACCAGCCGAGATGGGCAGCCTTCTGAAGCTTTCTTT
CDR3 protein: CTSRDGQPSEAFF

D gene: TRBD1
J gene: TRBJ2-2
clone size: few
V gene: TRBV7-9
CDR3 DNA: TGTGCCAGCAGGCACAGGGGTACCGGGGAGCTGTTTTTT
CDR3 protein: CASRHRGTGELFF

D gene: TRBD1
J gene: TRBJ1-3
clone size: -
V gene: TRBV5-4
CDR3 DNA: TGTGCCAGCTGGGAGTGGACAGGGAGCGCAGATGACACCATATATTTT
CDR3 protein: CASWEWTGSADDTIYF

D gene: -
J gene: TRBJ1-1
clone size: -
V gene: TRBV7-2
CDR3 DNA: TGTGCCAGCAGCCCGGTTCCCAGGAACACTGAAGCTTTCTTT
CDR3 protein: CASSPVPRNTEAFF

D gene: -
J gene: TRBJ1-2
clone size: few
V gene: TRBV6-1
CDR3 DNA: TGTGCCAGCAGTGAAATAGTGTTCTATGGCTACACCTTC
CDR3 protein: CASSEIVFYGYTF

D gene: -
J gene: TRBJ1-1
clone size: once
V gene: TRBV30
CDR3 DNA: TGTGCCTGGAGTGGCCGGGGCGAGGGGAACACTGAAGCTTTCTTT
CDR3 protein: CAWSGRGEGNTEAFF

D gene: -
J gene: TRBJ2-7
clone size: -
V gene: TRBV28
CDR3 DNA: TGTGCCAGCAGTTTATGGTATGAGCAGTACTTC
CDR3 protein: CASSLWYEQYF

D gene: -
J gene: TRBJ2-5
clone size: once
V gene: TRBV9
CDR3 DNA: TGTGCCAGCAGCGCCCAAGAGACCCAGTACTTC
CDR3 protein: CASSAQETQYF

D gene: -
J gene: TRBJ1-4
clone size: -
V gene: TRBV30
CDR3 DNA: TGTGCCTGGAGTGTACGGCACCGGCTGGCTAATGAAAAACTGTTTTTT
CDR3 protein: CAWSVRHRLANEKLFF

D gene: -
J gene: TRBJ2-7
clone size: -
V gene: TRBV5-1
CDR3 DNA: TGCGCCAGCAGCTCACGGGACAAACTGCAGTACTTC
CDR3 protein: CASSSRDKLQYF

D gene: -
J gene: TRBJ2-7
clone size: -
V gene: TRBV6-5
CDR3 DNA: TGTGCCAGCAGTGGACCGGGGGCCCTTCCGTCCGAGCAGTACTTC
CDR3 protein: CASSGPGALPSEQYF

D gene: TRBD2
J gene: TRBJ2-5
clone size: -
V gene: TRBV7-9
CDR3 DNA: TGTGCCAGCAGCTTATCCCCGGGAGGGCAAGAGACCCAGTACTTC
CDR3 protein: CASSLSPGGQETQYF

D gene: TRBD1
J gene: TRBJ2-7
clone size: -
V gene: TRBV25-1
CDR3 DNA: TGTGCCAGCAGTCTAATCGGGACAGGGTCCTACGAGCAGTACTTC
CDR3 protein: CASSLIGTGSYEQYF

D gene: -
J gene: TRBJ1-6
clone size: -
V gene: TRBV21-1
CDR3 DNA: TGTGCCAGTGAGGACAGGCGACCGATAAATTCACCCCTCCACTTT
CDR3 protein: CASEDRRPINSPLHF

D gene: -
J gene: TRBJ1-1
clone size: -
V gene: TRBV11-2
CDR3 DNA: TGTGCCAGCAGCTTAGGTCCAAGGGGTAACACTGAAGCTTTCTTT
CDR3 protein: CASSLGPRGNTEAFF

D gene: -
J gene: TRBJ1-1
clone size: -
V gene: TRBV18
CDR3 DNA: TGTGCCAGCTCACCGTCAGAGAACACTGAAGCTTTCTTT
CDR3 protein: CASSPSENTEAFF

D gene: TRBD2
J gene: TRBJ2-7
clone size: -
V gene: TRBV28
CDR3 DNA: TGTGCCAGCGGGGCTAGCGGGAGCATCCACGAGCAGTACTTC
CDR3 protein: CASGASGSIHEQYF

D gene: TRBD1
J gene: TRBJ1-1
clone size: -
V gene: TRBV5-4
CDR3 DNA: TGTGCCAGCAGCTTTAGGGACAGGGTAAACACTGAAGCTTTCTTT
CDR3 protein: CASSFRDRVNTEAFF

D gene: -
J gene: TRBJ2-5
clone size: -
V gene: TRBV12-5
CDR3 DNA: TGTGCTAGTGGCTACCCCCCGGTCCAGCAAGAGACCCAGTACTTC
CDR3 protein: CASGYPPVQQETQYF

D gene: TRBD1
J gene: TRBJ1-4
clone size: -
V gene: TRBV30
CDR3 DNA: TGTGCCTGGAGTGTACCTATTCGACAGGGACGGGATGAAAAACTGTTTTTT
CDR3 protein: CAWSVPIRQGRDEKLFF

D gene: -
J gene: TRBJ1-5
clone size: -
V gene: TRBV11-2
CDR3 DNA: TGTGCCAGCAGCTTAGCCCCTAATCAGCCCCAGCATTTT
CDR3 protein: CASSLAPNQPQHF

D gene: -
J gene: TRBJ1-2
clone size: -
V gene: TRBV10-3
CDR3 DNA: TGTGCCATCAGGGCGGACACCTATGGCTACACCTTC
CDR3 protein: CAIRADTYGYTF

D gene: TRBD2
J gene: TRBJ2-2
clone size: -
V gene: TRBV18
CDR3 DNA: TGTGCCAGCTCCAGGGGACTAGCGGACACCGGGGAGCTGTTTTTT
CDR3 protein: CASSRGLADTGELFF

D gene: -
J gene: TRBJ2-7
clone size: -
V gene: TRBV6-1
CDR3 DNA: TGTGCCAGCAGTGAACTAGGTCTCTACGAGCAGTACTTC
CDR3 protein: CASSELGLYEQYF

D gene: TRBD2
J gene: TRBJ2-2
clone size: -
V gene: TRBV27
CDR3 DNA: TGTGCCAGCAGCCGACTAGCGGGGGCCGGGGAGCTGTTTTTT
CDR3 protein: CASSRLAGAGELFF

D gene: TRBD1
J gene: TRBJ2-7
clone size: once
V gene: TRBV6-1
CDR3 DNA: TGTGCCAGCAGCTCCCTTGGGACAGCCTACGAGCAGTACTTC
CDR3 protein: CASSSLGTAYEQYF

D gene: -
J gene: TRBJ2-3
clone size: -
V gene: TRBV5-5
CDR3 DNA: TGTGCCAGCAACAGCTTGATGGTAGATACGCAGTATTTT
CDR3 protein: CASNSLMVDTQYF

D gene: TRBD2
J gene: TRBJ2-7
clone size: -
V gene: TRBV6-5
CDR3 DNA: TGTGCCAGCAGTTACACTAGCGCGAAGCCTTACGAGCAGTACTTC
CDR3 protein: CASSYTSAKPYEQYF